This T cell receptor (beta chain) was documented in a study of blood T cells in healthy people across ages. In terms of origin and age, donors were healthy Caucasian individuals from Russia aged about 6 to 90. This clonotype occurred a few times. Its antigen is not identified. Study-wide results and caveats: Roughly linear declines in TCR beta diversity per million T cells occurred with age. Naive T cell percentage by flow cytometry tracked strongly with beta diversity.

Next came a second PCR, run for about 6 to 12 cycles, which used a sample-barcoded 5' primer along with a J-beta primer mix. A single record per CDR3 protein comes from TCRdb applying MiXCR to the 5' RACE reads. There are roughly 560,000 distinct CDR3 sequences in the sample; approximately 25% occur only once, and just over 8.5% lies in the top ten. CDR3 size: 14 residues. The germline CDR1 and CDR2 sequences are SEHNR and FQNEAQ (reference sequence). V was pared by 6 bases and J by 4 bases, with 16 bases between. This same sample was also part of a study on T cells of mothers and their children.

The source is a boy between 10 and 17 years old in good health. Sequencing was done on a sample of blood. The chain joins TRBV7-9 to TRBJ2-7, with D tentatively TRBD1 (7 bases). CDR3 nucleotide sequence: TGTGCCAGCAGTTCTCAGGGGGGAAGGTACGAGCAGTACTTC. Residues: CASSSQGGRYEQYF. Full variable domain (rest looked up from reference TRBV7-9 and TRBJ2-7): DTGVSQNPRHKITKRGQNVTFRCDPISEHNRLYWYRQTLGQGPEFLTYFQNEAQLEKSRLLSDRFSAERPKGSFSTLEIQRTEQGDSAMYLCASSSQGGRYEQYFGPGTRLTVT.